Here is one T cell receptor (beta chain) with its context. This sample stems from a study of OX40 agonist ivuxolimab in advanced cancers. Study overall: Prior therapy, whether anti-PD-1, anti-PD-L1 or anti-CTLA-4, was allowed, and roughly 40% had some. One patient with hepatocellular carcinoma and two with cutaneous melanoma, three in all, had partial responses.

The assay was immunoSEQ multiplex PCR, and TCRdb's table has in-frame clones only and misses some. The sample yields 65,000 to 85,000 clones, about 93% seen once. Samples were taken at baseline and on day 1 of cycles 4 and 7. CDR1 MGHRA and CDR2 YSYEKL come from the germline V gene. V was pared by 4 bases and J by 6 bases, with 6 bases of the junction left unmatched. The CDR3 loop spans 15 amino acids. The sample consisted of CD4+ or CD8+ T cells sorted from blood, taken in a trial of the OX40 agonist ivuxolimab. The chain joins TRBV4-1 to TRBJ2-2; TRBD1 agrees at 9 bases. This receptor was obtained from an adult with an advanced solid tumor such as melanoma, head and neck, liver or kidney cancer. The CDR3 DNA is TGCGCCAGCAGCCCGGACAGGGGAGTTCCCGGGGAGCTGTTTTTT. It is translated as CASSPDRGVPGELFF.